This T cell receptor (beta chain) was obtained from a study of cytotoxic CD8 clonotypes in ibrutinib-treated CLL. Regarding the study as a whole: Progressing patients had sampling times that differed from those of sustained-remission patients.

As concerns this clone: Antigen: not known.

Germline V gene data show CDR1 as SGHRS and CDR2 as YFSETQ. The ends were cut back, 4 bases at V and 4 bases at J, with 11 bases in the middle. This CDR3 spans 14 amino acids. Method: immunoSEQ multiplex PCR; TCRdb's copy keeps in-frame clones and lacks some. The sample consists of about 160,000 clones, 88% of them appearing once. The specimen comprised PBMCs, sampled at disease progression, from a patient treated with ibrutinib. This TCR derives from a human donor with chronic lymphocytic leukemia. V gene TRBV5-1 combines with J gene TRBJ1-4; D may be TRBD1 (5 bases). CDR3 nucleotides: TGCGCCAGCAGCCCGGGGCAGAGTAATGAAAAACTGTTTTTT. Its protein product is CASSPGQSNEKLFF.